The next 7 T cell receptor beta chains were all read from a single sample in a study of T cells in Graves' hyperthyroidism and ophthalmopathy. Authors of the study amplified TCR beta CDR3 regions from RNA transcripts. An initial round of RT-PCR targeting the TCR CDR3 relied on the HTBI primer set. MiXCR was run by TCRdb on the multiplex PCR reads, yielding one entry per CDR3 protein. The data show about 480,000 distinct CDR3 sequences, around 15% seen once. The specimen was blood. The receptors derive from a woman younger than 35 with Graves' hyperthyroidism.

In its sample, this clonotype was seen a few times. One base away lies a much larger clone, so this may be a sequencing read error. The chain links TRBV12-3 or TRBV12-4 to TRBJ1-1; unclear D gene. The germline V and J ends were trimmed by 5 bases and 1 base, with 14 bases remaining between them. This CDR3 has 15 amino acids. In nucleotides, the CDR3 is TGTGCCAGCAGTAAACACGGGGTCGCGAACACTGAAGCTTTCTTT. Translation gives CASSKHGVANTEAFF.

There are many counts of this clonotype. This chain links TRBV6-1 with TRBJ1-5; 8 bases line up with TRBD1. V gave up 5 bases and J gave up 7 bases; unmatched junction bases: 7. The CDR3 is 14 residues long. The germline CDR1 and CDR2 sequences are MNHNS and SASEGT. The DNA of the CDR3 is TGTGCCAGCAGTACTGGACAGGGAGAACAGCCCCAGCATTTT. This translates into CASSTGQGEQPQHF.

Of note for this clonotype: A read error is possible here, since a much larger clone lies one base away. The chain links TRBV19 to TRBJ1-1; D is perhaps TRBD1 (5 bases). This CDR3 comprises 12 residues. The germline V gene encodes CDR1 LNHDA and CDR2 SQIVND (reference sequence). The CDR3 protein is CAGSIGGSEAFF. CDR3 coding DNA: TGTGCCGGTAGTATCGGGGGTTCTGAAGCTTTCTTT.

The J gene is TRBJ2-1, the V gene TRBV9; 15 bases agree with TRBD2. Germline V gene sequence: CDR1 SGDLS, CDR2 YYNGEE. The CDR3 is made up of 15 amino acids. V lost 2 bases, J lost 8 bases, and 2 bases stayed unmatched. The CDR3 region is CASSVRTSGRDEQFF. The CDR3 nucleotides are TGTGCCAGCAGCGTTAGGACTAGCGGGAGGGATGAGCAGTTCTTC.

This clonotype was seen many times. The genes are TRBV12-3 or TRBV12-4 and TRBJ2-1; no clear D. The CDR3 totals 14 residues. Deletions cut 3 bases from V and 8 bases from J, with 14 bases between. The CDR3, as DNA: TGTGCCAGCAGTTTTTCCGGCTCCCGTGATGAGCAGTTCTTC. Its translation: CASSFSGSRDEQFF.

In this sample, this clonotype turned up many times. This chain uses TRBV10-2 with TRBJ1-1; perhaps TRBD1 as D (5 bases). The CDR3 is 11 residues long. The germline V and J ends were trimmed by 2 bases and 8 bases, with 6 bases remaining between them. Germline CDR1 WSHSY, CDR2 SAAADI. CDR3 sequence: CASSEGGEAFF. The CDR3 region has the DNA TGCGCCAGCAGTGAGGGGGGAGAAGCTTTCTTT.

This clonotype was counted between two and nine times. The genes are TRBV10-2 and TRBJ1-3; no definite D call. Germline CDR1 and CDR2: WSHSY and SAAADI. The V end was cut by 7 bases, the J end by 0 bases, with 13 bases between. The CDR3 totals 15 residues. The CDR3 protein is CASMTRVLSGNTIYF. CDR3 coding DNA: TGCGCCAGCATGACGCGGGTCCTCTCTGGAAACACCATATATTTT.